This TCR beta chain was identified in a study of radiation and T cells in renal cell carcinoma. The study, taken as a whole, reports: In blood, top tumor clones expanded by 2 weeks, shrinking by 4.

As for this clone: Its antigen is unknown.

Germline CDR1 reads SNHLY; CDR2 reads FYNNEI. The CDR3 totals 11 residues. Deletions cut 4 bases from V and 4 bases from J, with 5 bases between. Profiled with immunoSEQ multiplex PCR; TCRdb holds only in-frame clones, not every one. This sample yields some 78,000 clones, of which around 89% are seen a single time; around 6% belongs to the top ten. Stated time point: blood 4 weeks post-SBRT, at nephrectomy. Treatment reported: 15 Gy SBRT to primary tumor, nephrectomy 4 weeks later. After SBRT, blood was collected at 2 and 4 weeks, plus baseline. Clear cell pathology was present in this patient's renal cell carcinoma.

The sequence came from a woman in her 70s with renal cell carcinoma. The chain is built from TRBV2 and TRBJ2-7; D is unclear. Material: blood, obtained from a patient whose treatment included radiotherapy and nephrectomy. The CDR3 DNA sequence: TGTGCCAGCAGTGGCAGGTACGAGCAGTACTTC. This codes for CASSGRYEQYF.